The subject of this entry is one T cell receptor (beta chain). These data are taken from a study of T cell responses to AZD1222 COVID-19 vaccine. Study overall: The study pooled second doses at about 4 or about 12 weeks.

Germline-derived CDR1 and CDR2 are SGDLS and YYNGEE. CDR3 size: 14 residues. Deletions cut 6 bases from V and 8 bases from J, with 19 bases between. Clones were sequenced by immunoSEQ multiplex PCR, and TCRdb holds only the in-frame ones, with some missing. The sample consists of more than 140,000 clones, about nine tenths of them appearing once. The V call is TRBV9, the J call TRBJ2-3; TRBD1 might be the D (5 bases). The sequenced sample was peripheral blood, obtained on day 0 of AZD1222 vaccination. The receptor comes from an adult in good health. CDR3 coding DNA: TGTGCCAGCACCCCCTTGGGGCAAACGGGTACGCAGTATTTT. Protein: CASTPLGQTGTQYF. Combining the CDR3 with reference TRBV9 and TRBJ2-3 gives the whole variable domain DSGVTQTPKHLITATGQRVTLRCSPRSGDLSVYWYQQSLDQGLQFLIQYYNGEERAKGNILERFSAQQFPDLHSELNLSSLELGDSALYFCASTPLGQTGTQYFGPGTRLTVL.